This T cell receptor (beta chain) came from a study of cytomegalovirus exposure and HLA in healthy donors. Broader study findings: Later analysis demonstrated an association between a missense DCLRE1C variant and TCR beta V- and J-gene trimming. Cytomegalovirus association was assigned to over 150 TCR beta chains.

Germline CDR1 MGHRA, CDR2 YSYEKL. The V and J ends lost 4 bases and 5 bases, in that order; junction bases with no gene match: 7. This CDR3 has 16 residues. Note on this clone: Antigen unknown.

PCR involved 60 Vbeta and 13 Jbeta primers. TCRdb's table, derived via immunoSEQ multiplex PCR, lists solely in-frame clones and lacks some. The table includes about 140,000 clones, approximately 80% detected once. This chain connects TRBV4-1 to TRBJ2-5; 13 bases fit TRBD2. This TCR derives from a woman between 40 and 50 years old in good health and CMV-seropositive. Sample: PBMCs. Here the CDR3 DNA reads TGCGCCAGCAGCCGGCTACCGGGACTAGCGGGGGAGACCCAGTACTTC. This codes for CASSRLPGLAGETQYF.